One sample yielded the 17 T cell receptor beta chains listed below, sequenced in a study of shared clonotypes between healthy human individuals. Sequencing was performed with immunoSEQ multiplex PCR; in TCRdb, only in-frame clones are kept and a portion is missing. The sample carries nearly 1,000,000 clones, 76% recorded once. Source material: memory CD4+ T cells sorted from blood. Subset in this sample: CD45RA-negative fraction. The receptors here all came from a man between 18 and 29 years old in good health.

This chain joins TRBV28 and TRBJ2-1, with 7 bases fitting TRBD2. Germline V gene data show CDR1 as MDHEN and CDR2 as SYDVKM. V lost 8 bases, J lost 6 bases, and 10 bases stayed unmatched. This CDR3 comprises 14 residues. CDR3 sequence (DNA): TGTGCCAGCCCCGGGAAGCGGGGAGGCAATGAGCAGTTCTTC. Encoded protein: CASPGKRGGNEQFF.

This clone was seen just once. V usage is TRBV4-3 and J usage is TRBJ2-2, with D perhaps being TRBD1 or TRBD2 (6 bases each). The ends were cut back, 0 bases at V and 5 bases at J, with 10 bases in the middle. Germline V gene lookup returns CDR1 LGHNA and CDR2 YSLEER. The CDR3 loop spans 15 amino acids. The CDR3 here is CASSQDWGATGELFF. The CDR3 coding sequence is TGCGCCAGCAGCCAAGATTGGGGGGCAACCGGGGAGCTGTTTTTT.

This chain connects TRBV5-1 to TRBJ2-1, with 9 bases aligning to TRBD2. In germline, CDR1 is SGHRS, CDR2 YFSETQ. Losses at the gene ends were 4 bases for V and 0 bases for J; bases not matched to a gene: 11. The CDR3 spans 18 residues. The CDR3 DNA sequence: TGCGCCAGCAGCGCAGGACTAGCGCGCATTAGCTCCTACAATGAGCAGTTCTTC. Protein: CASSAGLARISSYNEQFF. Using reference TRBV5-1 and TRBJ2-1 for the parts outside the CDR3, the full variable domain is KAGVTQTPRYLIKTRGQQVTLSCSPISGHRSVSWYQQTPGQGLQFLFEYFSETQRNKGNFPGRFSGRQFSNSRSEMNVSTLELGDSALYLCASSAGLARISSYNEQFFGPGTRLTVL.

This clone came up a few times. This rearrangement joins TRBV29-1 to TRBJ2-7; 11 bases agree with TRBD1. The CDR3 consists of 15 residues. The V gene's germline CDR1 is SQVTM and CDR2 ANQGSEA. V lost 6 bases to trimming and J lost 6 bases; unmatched junction nucleotides: 13. The CDR3 sequence: CSVPKAGTGGGEQYF. CDR3 nucleotides: TGCAGCGTCCCCAAAGCCGGGACAGGGGGAGGCGAGCAGTACTTC.

This chain connects TRBV19 to TRBJ2-2; D gene ambiguous. V was shortened by 6 bases and J by 4 bases, with 12 bases between the two germline ends. The germline V gene has CDR1 LNHDA and CDR2 SQIVND (reference sequence). The CDR3 consists of 14 residues. The chain's CDR3 is CASRKVGATGELFF. The CDR3 DNA follows: TGTGCCAGTAGAAAGGTCGGAGCCACCGGGGAGCTGTTTTTT.

The gene calls are TRBV5-1 and TRBJ1-2; D may be TRBD1 (5 bases). Trimming cost V 0 bases and J 7 bases, with 19 bases left between them. The CDR3 covers 16 residues. Germline assignment: CDR1 SGHRS and CDR2 YFSETQ. CDR3: CASSLDPGLPSGGYTF. CDR3 bases: TGCGCCAGCAGCTTGGATCCGGGACTTCCCAGTGGTGGCTACACCTTC.

In DNA, the CDR3 is TGTGCCAGCAGTGGGGACAGTCGGTCCTACGAGCAGTACTTC. Its translation: CASSGDSRSYEQYF. The J gene is TRBJ2-7, the V gene TRBV6-1, with 7 bases lining up with TRBD1. The germline CDR1 and CDR2 sequences are MNHNS and SASEGT. CDR3 size: 14 residues. The junction had 4 bases not matched to a gene; V was cut back by 4 bases and J by 1 base.

This sequence joins TRBV6-1 and TRBJ1-5; D remains unclear. The ends were cut back, 9 bases at V and 0 bases at J, with 9 bases in the middle. CDR1 and CDR2 (germline): MNHNS, SASEGT. This CDR3 is 13 amino acids long. The CDR3 is CASVTSSNQPQHF. The DNA of the CDR3 is TGTGCCAGTGTTACAAGTAGCAATCAGCCCCAGCATTTT.

This chain connects TRBV11-2 to TRBJ2-7; D gene ambiguous. The V gene's germline CDR1 is SGHAT and CDR2 FQNNGV. This CDR3 region has 17 residues. Trimming left V 3 bases short and J 4 bases short, with 22 bases between. CDR3 DNA sequence: TGTGCCAGCAGCTTTGAATCCAAGATGCAACCACGGTACGAGCAGTACTTC. Its translation: CASSFESKMQPRYEQYF.

The chain uses TRBV5-1 and TRBJ1-1; D unresolved. Germline V gene lookup returns CDR1 SGHRS and CDR2 YFSETQ. This CDR3 has 15 residues. V lost 0 bases, J lost 1 base, and 10 bases lay in between. The CDR3 reads CASSLGQFGNTEAFF. CDR3 nucleotide sequence: TGCGCCAGCAGCTTGGGGCAGTTCGGGAACACTGAAGCTTTCTTT.

Comments on this clone: This specimen includes other DNA sequences encoding the same CDR3. The chain uses TRBV18 and TRBJ1-3; D unclear. This CDR3 has 13 residues. V gave up 2 bases and J gave up 0 bases, with 2 bases separating them. CDR1 and CDR2 from the germline V gene are KGHSH and LQKENI. The CDR3 DNA sequence: TGTGCCAGCTCACCAAGCTCTGGAAACACCATATATTTT. It codes for CASSPSSGNTIYF.

DNA for the CDR3: TGTGCCAGCTTGACGGGACTATTGAACACCGGGGAGCTGTTTTTT. Protein product: CASLTGLLNTGELFF. The genes are TRBV7-9 and TRBJ2-2; 7 nucleotides match TRBD2. The V gene's germline CDR1 is SEHNR and CDR2 FQNEAQ (reference sequence). V gave up 8 bases and J gave up 1 base; unmatched junction bases: 7. The CDR3 is made up of 15 amino acids.

The genes are TRBV29-1 and TRBJ1-3, with unresolved D. Germline V gives CDR1 SQVTM, CDR2 ANQGSEA. The V gene lost 8 bases and the J gene lost 0 bases, with 5 bases spanning the gap. The CDR3 has 11 amino acids. CDR3 DNA: TGCAGCCTGAGCTCTGGAAACACCATATATTTT. It specifies CSLSSGNTIYF.

This chain connects TRBV5-1 to TRBJ1-2; the D is unclear. Trimming removed 7 bases at V and 4 bases at J, with 8 bases between. The CDR3 runs 11 residues. Germline loops: CDR1 SGHRS, CDR2 YFSETQ. CDR3 in amino acids: CASGEGYGYTF. The CDR3 DNA reads as TGCGCCAGCGGGGAGGGCTATGGCTACACCTTC.

As to this clone: Other DNA sequences from this sample encode an identical CDR3 as well. CDR3 sequence (DNA): TGCGCCAGCAGCCAAGACACGCTGGCATCCTACGAGCAGTACTTC. Its protein is CASSQDTLASYEQYF. The gene calls are TRBV4-1 and TRBJ2-7; D is uncertain. CDR3 length: 15 residues. CDR1 is MGHRA, CDR2 YSYEKL, per germline. Trimming took 0 bases from V and 1 from J, leaving 10 bases between them.

The genes are TRBV7-9 and TRBJ2-7; a possible D gene is TRBD2 (7 bases). CDR3 length equals 15 residues. Germline-derived CDR1 and CDR2 are SEHNR and FQNEAQ (reference sequence). V lost 5 bases and J 6 bases, leaving 20 bases between the germline ends. The CDR3 loop is CASSPSGAGEGEQYF. DNA of the CDR3: TGTGCCAGCAGCCCTTCAGGGGCAGGGGAGGGCGAGCAGTACTTC.

The chain uses TRBV20-1 and TRBJ1-1; D is undetermined. V was cut by 6 bases and J by 1 base, with 6 bases left in between. CDR1 is DFQATT and CDR2 is SNEGSKA in the germline V gene (reference sequence). The CDR3 is 11 amino acids. CDR3 sequence (DNA): TGCAGTGCCCTTCAGAACACTGAAGCTTTCTTT. Its translation is CSALQNTEAFF.